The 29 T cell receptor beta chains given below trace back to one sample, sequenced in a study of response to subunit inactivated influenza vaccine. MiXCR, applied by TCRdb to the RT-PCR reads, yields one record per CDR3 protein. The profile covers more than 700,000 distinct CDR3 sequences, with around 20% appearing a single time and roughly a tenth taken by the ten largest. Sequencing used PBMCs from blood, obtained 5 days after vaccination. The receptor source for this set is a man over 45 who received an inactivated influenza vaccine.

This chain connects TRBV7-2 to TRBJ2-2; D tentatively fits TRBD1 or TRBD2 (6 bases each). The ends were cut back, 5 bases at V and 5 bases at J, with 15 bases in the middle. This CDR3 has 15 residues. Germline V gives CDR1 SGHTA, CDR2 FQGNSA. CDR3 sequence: CASSPGGSTTGELFF. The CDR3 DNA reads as TGTGCCAGCAGCCCCGGGGGCAGTACGACCGGGGAGCTGTTTTTT.

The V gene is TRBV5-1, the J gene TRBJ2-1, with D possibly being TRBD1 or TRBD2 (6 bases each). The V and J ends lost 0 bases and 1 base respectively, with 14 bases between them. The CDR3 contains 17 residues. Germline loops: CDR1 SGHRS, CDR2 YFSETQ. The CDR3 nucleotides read TGCGCCAGCAGCTTGGGGTCAGGAGGGGGGTCCTACAATGAGCAGTTCTTC. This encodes CASSLGSGGGSYNEQFF.

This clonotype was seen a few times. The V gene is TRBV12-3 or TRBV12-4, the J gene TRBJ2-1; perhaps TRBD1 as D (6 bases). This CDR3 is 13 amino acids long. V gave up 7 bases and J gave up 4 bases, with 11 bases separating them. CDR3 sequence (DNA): TGTGCCAGCACCGGACAGTTTTACAATGAGCAGTTCTTC. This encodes CASTGQFYNEQFF.

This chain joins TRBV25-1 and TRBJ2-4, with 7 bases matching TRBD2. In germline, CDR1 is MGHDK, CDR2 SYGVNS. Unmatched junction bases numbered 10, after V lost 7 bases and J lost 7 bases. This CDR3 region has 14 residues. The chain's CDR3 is CASTARGGDNIQYF. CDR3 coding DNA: TGTGCCAGCACCGCTCGGGGAGGGGACAACATTCAGTACTTC. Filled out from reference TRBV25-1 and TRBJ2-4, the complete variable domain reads EADIYQTPRYLVIGTGKKITLECSQTMGHDKMYWYQQDPGMELHLIHYSYGVNSTEKGDLSSESTVSRIRTEHFPLTLESARPSHTSQYLCASTARGGDNIQYFGAGTRLSVL.

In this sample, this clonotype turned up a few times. The CDR3 spells CASSQGQGMYNEQFF. As DNA, the CDR3 is TGTGCCAGCAGCCAAGGTCAGGGGATGTACAATGAGCAGTTCTTC. The chain is built from TRBV3-1 and TRBJ2-1, with D possibly matching TRBD1 (6 bases). The CDR3 runs to 15 residues. Germline V CDR1 and CDR2: LGHDT, YNNKEL (reference sequence). The V end lost 1 base, the J end lost 4 bases, and 11 bases lay between the germline ends.

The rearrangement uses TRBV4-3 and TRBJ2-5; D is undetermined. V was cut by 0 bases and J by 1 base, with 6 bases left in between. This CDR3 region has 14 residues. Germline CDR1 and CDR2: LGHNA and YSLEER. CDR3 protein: CASSQEARQETQYF. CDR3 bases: TGCGCCAGCAGCCAAGAGGCGCGCCAAGAGACCCAGTACTTC.

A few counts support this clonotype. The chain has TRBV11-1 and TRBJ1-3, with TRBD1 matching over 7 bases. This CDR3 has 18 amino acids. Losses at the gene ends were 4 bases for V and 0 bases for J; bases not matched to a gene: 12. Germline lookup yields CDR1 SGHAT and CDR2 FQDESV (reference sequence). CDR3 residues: CASSSDRVGIPSGNTIYF. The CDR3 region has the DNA TGTGCCAGCAGCTCCGACAGGGTAGGGATACCCTCTGGAAACACCATATATTTT.

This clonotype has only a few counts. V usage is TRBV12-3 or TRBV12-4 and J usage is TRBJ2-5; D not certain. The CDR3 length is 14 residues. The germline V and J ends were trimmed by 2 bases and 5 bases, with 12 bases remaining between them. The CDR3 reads CASSLRASQETQYF. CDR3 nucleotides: TGTGCCAGCAGTTTACGGGCATCCCAGGAGACCCAGTACTTC.

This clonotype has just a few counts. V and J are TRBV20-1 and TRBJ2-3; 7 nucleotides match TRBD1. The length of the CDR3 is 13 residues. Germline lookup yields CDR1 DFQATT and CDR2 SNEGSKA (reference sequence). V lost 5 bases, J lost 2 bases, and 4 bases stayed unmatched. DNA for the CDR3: TGCAGTGCTGGGACAGTCAACACAGATACGCAGTATTTT. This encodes CSAGTVNTDTQYF.

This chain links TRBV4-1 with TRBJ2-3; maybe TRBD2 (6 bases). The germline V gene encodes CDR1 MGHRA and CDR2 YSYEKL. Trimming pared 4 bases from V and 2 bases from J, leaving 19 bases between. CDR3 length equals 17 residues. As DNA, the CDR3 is TGCGCCAGCAGCCCGACTCGGGGGTGGAGTTCCACAGATACGCAGTATTTT. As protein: CASSPTRGWSSTDTQYF.

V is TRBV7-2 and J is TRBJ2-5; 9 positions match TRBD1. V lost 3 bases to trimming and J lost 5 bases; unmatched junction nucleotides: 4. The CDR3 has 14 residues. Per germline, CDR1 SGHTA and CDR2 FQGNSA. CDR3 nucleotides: TGTGCCAGCAGCTTCGGACAGGGGCACGAGACCCAGTACTTC. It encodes CASSFGQGHETQYF.

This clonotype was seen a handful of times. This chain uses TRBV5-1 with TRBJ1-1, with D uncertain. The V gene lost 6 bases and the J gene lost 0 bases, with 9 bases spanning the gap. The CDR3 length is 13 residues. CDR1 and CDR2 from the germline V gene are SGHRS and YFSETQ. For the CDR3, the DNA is TGCGCCAGCATCGGGGAGTTGAACACTGAAGCTTTCTTT. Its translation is CASIGELNTEAFF.

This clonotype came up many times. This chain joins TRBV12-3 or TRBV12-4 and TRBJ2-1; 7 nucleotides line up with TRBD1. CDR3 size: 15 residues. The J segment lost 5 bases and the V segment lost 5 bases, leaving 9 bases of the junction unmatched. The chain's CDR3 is CASSAWTGQHNEQFF. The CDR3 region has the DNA TGTGCCAGCAGTGCTTGGACAGGACAACACAATGAGCAGTTCTTC.

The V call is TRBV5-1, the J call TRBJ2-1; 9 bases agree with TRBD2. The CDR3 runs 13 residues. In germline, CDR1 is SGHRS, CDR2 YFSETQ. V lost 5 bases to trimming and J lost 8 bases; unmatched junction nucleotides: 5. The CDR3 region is CASRGTSKDEQFF. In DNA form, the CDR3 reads TGCGCCAGCAGAGGGACTAGCAAGGATGAGCAGTTCTTC.

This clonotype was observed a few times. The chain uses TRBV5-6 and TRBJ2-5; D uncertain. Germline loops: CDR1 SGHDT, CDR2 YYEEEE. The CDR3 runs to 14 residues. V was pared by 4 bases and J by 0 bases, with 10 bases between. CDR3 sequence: CASSRSGYQETQYF. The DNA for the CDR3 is TGTGCCAGCAGCCGGAGTGGGTACCAAGAGACCCAGTACTTC.

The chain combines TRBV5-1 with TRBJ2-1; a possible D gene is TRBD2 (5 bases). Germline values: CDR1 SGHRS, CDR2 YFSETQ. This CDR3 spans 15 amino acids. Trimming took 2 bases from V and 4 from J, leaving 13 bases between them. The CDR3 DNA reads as TGCGCCAGCAGCTTTGGCGGGTCGAGATACAATGAGCAGTTCTTC. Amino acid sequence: CASSFGGSRYNEQFF.

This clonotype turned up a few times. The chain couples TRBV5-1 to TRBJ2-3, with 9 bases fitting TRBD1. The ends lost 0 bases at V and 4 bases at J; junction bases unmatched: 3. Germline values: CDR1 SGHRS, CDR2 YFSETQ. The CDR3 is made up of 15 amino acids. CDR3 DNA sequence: TGCGCCAGCAGCTTGGAGGGGACAGGGCCAGATACGCAGTATTTT. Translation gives CASSLEGTGPDTQYF.

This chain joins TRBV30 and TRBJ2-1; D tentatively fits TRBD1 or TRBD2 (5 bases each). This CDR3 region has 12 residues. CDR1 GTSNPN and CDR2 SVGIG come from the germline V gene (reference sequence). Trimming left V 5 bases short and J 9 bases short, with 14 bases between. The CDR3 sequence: CAWERDGGEQFF. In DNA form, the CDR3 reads TGTGCCTGGGAAAGGGACGGAGGTGAGCAGTTCTTC.

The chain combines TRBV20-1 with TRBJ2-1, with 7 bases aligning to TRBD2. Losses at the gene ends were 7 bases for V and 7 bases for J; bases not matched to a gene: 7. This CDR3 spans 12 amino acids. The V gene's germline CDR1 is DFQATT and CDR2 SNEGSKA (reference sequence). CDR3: CSERGSVNEQFF. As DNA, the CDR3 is TGCAGTGAACGCGGGAGTGTTAATGAGCAGTTCTTC.

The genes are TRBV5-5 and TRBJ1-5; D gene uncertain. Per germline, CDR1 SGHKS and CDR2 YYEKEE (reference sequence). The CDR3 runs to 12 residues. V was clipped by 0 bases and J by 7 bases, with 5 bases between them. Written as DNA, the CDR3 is TGTGCCAGCAGCTTGGGGGAGCAGCCCCAGCATTTT. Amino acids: CASSLGEQPQHF.

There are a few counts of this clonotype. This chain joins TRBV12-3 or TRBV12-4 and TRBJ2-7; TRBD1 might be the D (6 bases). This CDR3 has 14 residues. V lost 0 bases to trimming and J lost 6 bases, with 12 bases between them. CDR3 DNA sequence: TGTGCCAGCAGTTTAGCGTTCGGGACATTCGAGCAGTACTTC. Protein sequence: CASSLAFGTFEQYF.

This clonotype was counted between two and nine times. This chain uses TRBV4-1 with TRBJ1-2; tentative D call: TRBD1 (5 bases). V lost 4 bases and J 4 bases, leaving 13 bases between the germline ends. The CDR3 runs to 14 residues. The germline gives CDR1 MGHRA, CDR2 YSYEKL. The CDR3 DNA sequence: TGCGCCAGCAGCCTCTTGGGGGGTGGCTATGGCTACACCTTC. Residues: CASSLLGGGYGYTF.

The CDR3 sequence: CASSQARRWDNEQFF. The CDR3 DNA sequence: TGCGCCAGCAGCCAAGCAAGGCGATGGGACAATGAGCAGTTCTTC. The chain employs TRBV4-3 and TRBJ2-1; D gene ambiguous. Per germline, CDR1 LGHNA and CDR2 YSLEER. The CDR3 sequence is 15 residues long. The V gene lost 1 base and the J gene lost 5 bases, with 12 bases spanning the gap.

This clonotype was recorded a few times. The CDR3 region is CASSIGGTWRTGELFF. The CDR3 DNA reads TGTGCCAGTAGTATAGGGGGGACATGGCGCACCGGGGAGCTGTTTTTT. The chain uses TRBV19 and TRBJ2-2, with a tentative D call TRBD1 (6 bases). There are 16 residues in the CDR3. Trimming shortened V by 1 base and J by 4 bases, and 13 bases separated the two germline ends. Germline V gives CDR1 LNHDA, CDR2 SQIVND (reference sequence).

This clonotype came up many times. In nucleotides, the CDR3 is TGTGCCAGCAGTTTATTACAGGGTGGCGAGCAGTACTTC. Translation gives CASSLLQGGEQYF. This chain uses TRBV12-3 or TRBV12-4 with TRBJ2-7; maybe TRBD1 (6 bases). V was cut by 2 bases and J by 6 bases, with 11 bases left in between. The CDR3 covers 13 residues.

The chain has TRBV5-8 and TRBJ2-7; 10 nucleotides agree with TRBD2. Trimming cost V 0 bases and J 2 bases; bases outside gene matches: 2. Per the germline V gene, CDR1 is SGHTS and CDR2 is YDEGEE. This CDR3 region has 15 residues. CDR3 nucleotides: TGTGCCAGCAGCTTGGCCGGGACTAGCGCCTACGAGCAGTACTTC. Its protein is CASSLAGTSAYEQYF.

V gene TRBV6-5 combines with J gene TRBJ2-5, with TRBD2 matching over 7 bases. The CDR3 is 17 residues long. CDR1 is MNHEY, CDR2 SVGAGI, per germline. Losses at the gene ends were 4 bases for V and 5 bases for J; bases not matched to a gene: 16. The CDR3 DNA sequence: TGTGCCAGCAGTTTTGTGACGGGGACGGGAGGAGGGGAGACCCAGTACTTC. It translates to CASSFVTGTGGGETQYF.

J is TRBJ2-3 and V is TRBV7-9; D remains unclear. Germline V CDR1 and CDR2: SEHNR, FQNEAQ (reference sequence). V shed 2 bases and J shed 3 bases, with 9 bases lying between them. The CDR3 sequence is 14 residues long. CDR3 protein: CASSLTPETDTQYF. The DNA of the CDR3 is TGTGCCAGCAGCTTAACGCCAGAGACAGATACGCAGTATTTT.

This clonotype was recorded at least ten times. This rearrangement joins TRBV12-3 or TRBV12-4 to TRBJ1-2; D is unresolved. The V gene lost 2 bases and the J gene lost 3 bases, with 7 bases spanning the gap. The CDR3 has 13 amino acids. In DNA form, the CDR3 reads TGTGCCAGCAGTTTACTACTTGACTATGGCTACACCTTC. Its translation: CASSLLLDYGYTF.